This T cell receptor (beta chain) was identified in a study of vaccination effects on CD4 cells after COVID-19. Study context: Before sequencing took place, the ViraFEST assay used viral peptide pools to expand antigen-specific CD4+ T cells. Culturing of 1.5 million to 2.5 million PBMC per well took place with roughly 9.4 IU/ml IL-2 and around 10 ug/ml peptides. Regarding the study as a whole: No early post-infection timepoints were available in the study, which also included few convalescent patients.

Cells that had been cultured for less than eleven days were the source of isolated CD4+ T cells. PCR confirmed that the person was infected with SARS-CoV-2 between March and December 2020. Participants received two doses of either the BNT162b2 or mRNA-1273 vaccine. In the case of this clone: No antigen is known for it.

Sequencing was performed with immunoSEQ multiplex PCR; in TCRdb, only in-frame clones are kept and a portion is missing. The table has about 44,000 clones, approximately 82% seen once. This sample comprised CD4+ T cells from PBMCs cultured without peptide, obtained after COVID-19 vaccination. The sequence was obtained from a human donor who had a prior SARS-CoV-2 infection.

Here the CDR3 DNA reads TGCGCCAGCATGACTGGCCCTGGCGCTGAAGCTTTCTTT. This codes for CASMTGPGAEAFF. The V call is TRBV5-1, the J call TRBJ1-1, with unresolved D. Trimming pared 6 bases from V and 6 bases from J, leaving 15 bases between. In germline, CDR1 is SGHRS, CDR2 YFSETQ. This CDR3 comprises 13 residues. The full variable domain, completed using reference TRBV5-1 and TRBJ1-1, is KAGVTQTPRYLIKTRGQQVTLSCSPISGHRSVSWYQQTPGQGLQFLFEYFSETQRNKGNFPGRFSGRQFSNSRSEMNVSTLELGDSALYLCASMTGPGAEAFFGQGTRLTVV.